Listed here are 10 T cell receptor beta chains from one sample, sequenced in a study of T cell responses to AZD1222 COVID-19 vaccine. Sequenced by immunoSEQ multiplex PCR; TCRdb stores in-frame clones only, minus some. The top ten hold 20% to 30% of the sample, which has around 60,000 clones, around 85% seen once. Sample: peripheral blood, taken 28 days after the second AZD1222 dose. These receptors originate from an adult who received the AZD1222 COVID-19 vaccine.

This rearrangement joins TRBV6-5 to TRBJ1-4; a weak D match, TRBD1 (6 bases). Germline CDR1 and CDR2: MNHEY and SVGAGI. V lost 5 bases, J lost 7 bases, and 17 bases lay in between. The length of the CDR3 is 15 residues. This chain's CDR3 is CASSRTGARGEKLFF. CDR3 DNA sequence: TGTGCCAGCAGTCGCACGGGGGCACGGGGTGAAAAACTGTTTTTT.

The chain employs TRBV11-3 and TRBJ2-3; TRBD2 agrees at 10 bases. Germline assignment: CDR1 SGHNT and CDR2 YENEEA. Losses at the gene ends were 5 bases for V and 5 bases for J; bases not matched to a gene: 1. The CDR3 is 13 amino acids. The CDR3 protein is CASSQREGDTQYF. DNA for the CDR3: TGTGCCAGCAGCCAGCGGGAGGGAGATACGCAGTATTTT.

V usage is TRBV6-2 or TRBV6-3 and J usage is TRBJ1-5, with D unresolved. The CDR3 runs 12 residues. V lost 1 base, J lost 6 bases, and 4 bases lay in between. Germline CDR1 and CDR2: MNHEY and SVGEGT. CDR3 DNA: TGTGCCAGCAGTTACTGGACTCAGCCCCAGCATTTT. Translation: CASSYWTQPQHF.

V usage is TRBV2 and J usage is TRBJ1-2; tentatively, D is TRBD1 (6 bases). Trimming left V 8 bases short and J 6 bases short, with 13 bases between. The CDR3 totals 12 residues. In germline, CDR1 is SNHLY, CDR2 FYNNEI. CDR3 residues: CASVPTGHGYTF. In DNA, the CDR3 is TGTGCCAGCGTTCCCACAGGGCATGGCTACACCTTC.

This rearrangement joins TRBV27 to TRBJ2-7; maybe TRBD1 (6 bases). The CDR3 runs to 15 residues. V was shortened by 5 bases and J by 3 bases, with 17 bases between the two germline ends. CDR1 and CDR2 from the germline V gene are MNHEY and SMNVEV (reference sequence). The CDR3 reads CASSQRDTGYYEQYF. Here the CDR3 DNA reads TGTGCCAGCAGTCAAAGGGACACCGGTTACTACGAGCAGTACTTC.

The V gene is TRBV5-8, the J gene TRBJ2-7; 8 bases fit TRBD2. CDR3 size: 13 residues. The junction had 2 bases not matched to a gene; V was cut back by 0 bases and J by 6 bases. Germline V lookup: CDR1 SGHTS, CDR2 YDEGEE. The CDR3 loop reads CASSLAGRGEQYF. As DNA, the CDR3 is TGTGCCAGCAGCTTGGCCGGGAGGGGCGAGCAGTACTTC.

This rearrangement joins TRBV7-2 to TRBJ2-2, with D perhaps TRBD1 (5 bases). Germline assignment: CDR1 SGHTA and CDR2 FQGNSA. The CDR3 totals 13 residues. Trimming shortened V by 3 bases and J by 5 bases, and 7 bases separated the two germline ends. The CDR3 DNA sequence: TGTGCCAGCAGCTTGTCAGGGACCGGGGAGCTGTTTTTT. Its protein product is CASSLSGTGELFF.

The rearrangement uses TRBV5-1 and TRBJ2-7; 8 nucleotides agree with TRBD1. CDR1 is SGHRS and CDR2 is YFSETQ in the germline V gene. This CDR3 region has 15 residues. V dropped 4 bases and J dropped 6; count of bases not matched to a gene: 12. CDR3: CASSPPGTGGLEQYF. CDR3 in DNA: TGCGCCAGCAGCCCCCCAGGGACAGGAGGGCTCGAGCAGTACTTC.

The rearrangement joins TRBV4-1 to TRBJ2-7, with TRBD2 as a possible D gene (5 bases). The ends were cut back, 1 base at V and 4 bases at J, with 8 bases in the middle. Germline loops: CDR1 MGHRA, CDR2 YSYEKL. This CDR3 is built from 13 residues. The CDR3, as DNA: TGCGCCAGCAGCCAAGGTGGGGAGTACGAGCAGTACTTC. This gives the protein CASSQGGEYEQYF.

V gene TRBV30 combines with J gene TRBJ2-2; D may be TRBD1 (5 bases). The germline V gene has CDR1 GTSNPN and CDR2 SVGIG (reference sequence). Trimming left V 1 base short and J 7 bases short, with 13 bases between. The CDR3 totals 14 residues. This CDR3 is CAWSASRQGGELFF. In DNA, the CDR3 is TGTGCCTGGAGTGCCTCTAGGCAGGGCGGGGAGCTGTTTTTT.